The 25 T cell receptor beta chains reported below all come from one sample, sequenced in a study of response to subunit inactivated influenza vaccine (dated by TCRdb to 2016 to 2018). Library generation was performed with RT-PCR. TCRdb lists the instrument as Illumina HiSeq 2500. TCRdb reran the public reads through fastp at Q25 and MiXCR, keeping productive beta chains. CDR3 protein duplicates are merged, each entry listing the most common genes and DNA. The sample table shows some 600,000 distinct CDR3 sequences, and less than 15% are seen once. Of the sample, 7.5% to 9% is held by the ten largest clones. The specimen comprised PBMCs from blood, sampled around 14 days before vaccination. The receptors were gathered from a man aged 50 or older who received an inactivated influenza vaccine. Donor details come from another sample of the same person, matched by shared clones.

This clonotype was detected only a few times. The chain couples TRBV7-8 to TRBJ2-7, with TRBD2 identical over 11 bases. The germline gives CDR1 SGHVS, CDR2 FQNEAQ. This CDR3 contains 16 residues. Trimming took 3 bases from V and 2 from J; bases not matched to a gene: 6. The CDR3 here is CASSFGLAGSTYEQYF. As DNA, the CDR3 is TGTGCCAGCAGCTTCGGACTAGCGGGTTCCACCTACGAGCAGTACTTC.

This clonotype has more than one count but fewer than ten. The chain couples TRBV6-2 or TRBV6-3 to TRBJ1-5, with D perhaps TRBD1 (6 bases). V lost 4 bases and J lost 1, with 11 bases in between. CDR3 length equals 15 residues. Looked up from germline, CDR1 is MNHEY and CDR2 is SVGEGT. CDR3 sequence reads: CASSSRGRSNQPQHF. CDR3 coding DNA: TGTGCCAGCAGTTCCAGGGGCAGAAGCAATCAGCCCCAGCATTTT.

V is TRBV7-8 and J is TRBJ2-1; 8 nucleotides agree with TRBD1. Germline-derived CDR1 and CDR2 are SGHVS and FQNEAQ. This CDR3 is 14 amino acids long. Trimming took 3 bases from V and 7 from J; bases not matched to a gene: 5. CDR3 DNA: TGTGCCAGCAGCTTGGGACAGGTGCTTAATGAGCAGTTCTTC. Amino acid sequence: CASSLGQVLNEQFF.

This clonotype was found a few times. V gene TRBV4-1 combines with J gene TRBJ2-7, with TRBD2 matching 10 bases. This CDR3 is built from 16 residues. Trimming at V came to 2 bases and at J to 0 bases, leaving 4 bases not matched to a gene. Germline CDR1 is MGHRA and CDR2 is YSYEKL. CDR3: CASSQRTSGYSYEQYF. CDR3 bases: TGCGCCAGCAGCCAACGGACTAGCGGCTACTCCTACGAGCAGTACTTC.

The chain links TRBV10-3 to TRBJ2-1; 13 nucleotides line up with TRBD2. V shed 4 bases, J shed 9 bases, and the junction held 12 bases outside the gene matches. The CDR3 has 17 residues. Germline V gene data show CDR1 as ENHRY and CDR2 as SYGVKD. In nucleotides, the CDR3 is TGTGCCATCAGTGCCGTCCCGGGACTAGCGGGATCAGGTGAGCAGTTCTTC. Its protein product is CAISAVPGLAGSGEQFF.

This clonotype was counted only a few times. The gene calls are TRBV12-3 or TRBV12-4 and TRBJ2-1, with D tentatively TRBD1 (5 bases). V was shortened by 4 bases and J by 12 bases, with 13 bases between the two germline ends. This CDR3 spans 12 amino acids. The CDR3 spells CASSYGRQGQFF. In nucleotides, the CDR3 is TGTGCCAGCAGTTATGGCAGGCAGGGGCAGTTCTTC.

The rearrangement uses TRBV5-1 and TRBJ2-7; D unclear. The ends were cut back, 1 base at V and 5 bases at J, with 10 bases in the middle. The CDR3 extends over 13 amino acids. CDR1 and CDR2 from the germline V gene are SGHRS and YFSETQ. CDR3 nucleotides: TGCGCCAGCAGCTTGAATGTCGAGCACGAGCAGTACTTC. Translating gives CASSLNVEHEQYF.

J is TRBJ2-1 and V is TRBV5-1; 9 bases match TRBD2. V lost 4 bases and J lost 7; bases outside the gene matches: 12. Germline CDR1 is SGHRS and CDR2 is YFSETQ. The CDR3 runs to 16 residues. The CDR3 DNA reads as TGCGCCAGCAGCCCTCAAACCGGGACTAGCAGGAATGAGCAGTTCTTC. Translated: CASSPQTGTSRNEQFF.

The sample holds many counts of this clonotype. This chain joins TRBV11-2 and TRBJ2-5; tentative D call: TRBD1 (6 bases). This CDR3 spans 13 amino acids. Germline V lookup: CDR1 SGHAT, CDR2 FQNNGV. Deletions cut 8 bases from V and 5 bases from J, with 15 bases between. DNA of the CDR3: TGTGCCAGCGGTCTGGGGGCTTGGGAGACCCAGTACTTC. This encodes CASGLGAWETQYF. The entire variable domain, with the rest obtained from reference TRBV11-2 and TRBJ2-5, is as follows: EAGVAQSPRYKIIEKRQSVAFWCNPISGHATLYWYQQILGQGPKLLIQFQNNGVVDDSQLPKDRFSAERLKGVDSTLKIQPAKLEDSAVYLCASGLGAWETQYFGPGTRLLVL.

The genes are TRBV6-2 or TRBV6-3 and TRBJ2-7, with TRBD2 as a possible D gene (5 bases). CDR3 length: 12 residues. Germline assignment: CDR1 MNHEY and CDR2 SVGEGT. V was trimmed by 5 bases and J by 4 bases, leaving 9 bases between them. CDR3 region: CASSTRRYEQYF. The CDR3 nucleotides are TGTGCCAGCAGTACTCGGAGGTACGAGCAGTACTTC.

This clonotype came up many times. The chain is built from TRBV7-9 and TRBJ2-3; D is perhaps TRBD1 (5 bases). Trimming removed 6 bases at V and 0 bases at J, with 7 bases between. This CDR3 region has 13 residues. Germline values: CDR1 SEHNR, CDR2 FQNEAQ (reference sequence). This CDR3 is CASSSGSTDTQYF. As DNA, the CDR3 is TGTGCCAGCAGTTCAGGGAGCACAGATACGCAGTATTTT.

The chain has TRBV27 and TRBJ2-7; 13 bases are shared with TRBD2. This CDR3 has 16 residues. Germline V gene data show CDR1 as MNHEY and CDR2 as SMNVEV (reference sequence). The V gene end was trimmed by 5 bases and the J gene end by 5 bases; junction bases not matched to a gene: 9. In nucleotides, the CDR3 is TGTGCCAGCAGTCTAATTACCGGGACTAGCGGGAACGAGCAGTACTTC. It codes for CASSLITGTSGNEQYF.

J is TRBJ2-1 and V is TRBV7-8, with D uncertain. Per germline, CDR1 SGHVS and CDR2 FQNEAQ. The ends were cut back, 5 bases at V and 1 base at J, with 21 bases in the middle. The CDR3 runs 18 residues. The CDR3 protein is CASSPRISILTSYNEQFF. Here the CDR3 DNA reads TGTGCCAGCAGCCCACGTATCAGTATCCTAACGTCCTACAATGAGCAGTTCTTC. Supplemented by reference TRBV7-8 and TRBJ2-1, the full variable domain reads GAGVSQSPRYKVAKRGQDVALRCDPISGHVSLFWYQQALGQGPEFLTYFQNEAQLDKSGLPSDRFFAERPEGSVSTLKIQRTQQEDSAVYLCASSPRISILTSYNEQFFGPGTRLTVL.

Ten or more counts support this clonotype. V usage is TRBV6-1 and J usage is TRBJ2-7, with 11 bases matching TRBD2. CDR1 is MNHNS and CDR2 is SASEGT in the germline V gene. Trimming cost V 4 bases and J 1 base; bases outside gene matches: 0. The CDR3 contains 14 residues. The CDR3: CASSVAGGSYEQYF. CDR3 bases: TGTGCCAGCAGTGTAGCGGGGGGGTCCTACGAGCAGTACTTC.

In this sample, this clonotype turned up many times. V is TRBV20-1 and J is TRBJ2-2; the D is unclear. The CDR3 contains 13 residues. Per germline, CDR1 DFQATT and CDR2 SNEGSKA (reference sequence). Trimming pared 3 bases from V and 7 bases from J, leaving 12 bases between. The CDR3 bases are TGCAGTGCTAGTAGTTCTTCGAACGGGGAGCTGTTTTTT. Its protein product is CSASSSSNGELFF.

This chain uses TRBV6-1 with TRBJ2-1; D possibly corresponds to TRBD1 (6 bases). The CDR3 runs to 14 residues. The ends were cut back, 6 bases at V and 9 bases at J, with 18 bases in the middle. In germline, CDR1 is MNHNS, CDR2 SASEGT. CDR3 in amino acids: CASSQMGQSGEQFF. The CDR3, as DNA: TGTGCCAGCAGCCAAATGGGACAATCCGGTGAGCAGTTCTTC.

J is TRBJ2-4 and V is TRBV4-3; D may match TRBD1 or TRBD2 (5 bases each). V was shortened by 4 bases and J by 9 bases, with 10 bases between the two germline ends. Germline V gene data show CDR1 as LGHNA and CDR2 as YSLEER. This CDR3 contains 12 residues. The DNA for the CDR3 is TGCGCCAGCAGCCTTTTTGGGGGCATTCAGTACTTC. Translating gives CASSLFGGIQYF.

The J gene is TRBJ2-1, the V gene TRBV11-2; 7 bases are shared with TRBD1. The ends lost 5 bases at V and 7 bases at J; junction bases unmatched: 11. The germline V gene encodes CDR1 SGHAT and CDR2 FQNNGV. This CDR3 spans 15 amino acids. CDR3 bases: TGTGCCAGCAGCGAGGTCAGGGGGTATCGTAATGAGCAGTTCTTC. This gives the protein CASSEVRGYRNEQFF.

This clonotype has more than one count but fewer than ten. J is TRBJ1-2 and V is TRBV11-1; D is possibly TRBD1 (5 bases). The CDR3 is 18 residues long. With 1 base removed from V and 0 bases from J, the gap between germline ends came to 18 bases. In germline, CDR1 is SGHAT, CDR2 FQDESV (reference sequence). This chain's CDR3 is CASSLVSFRRTPNYGYTF. The CDR3 DNA is TGTGCCAGCAGCTTAGTATCATTCCGAAGGACACCTAACTATGGCTACACCTTC. The whole variable domain, filled in from reference TRBV11-1 and TRBJ1-2, reads EAEVAQSPRYKITEKSQAVAFWCDPISGHATLYWYRQILGQGPELLVQFQDESVVDDSQLPKDRFSAERLKGVDSTLKIQPAELGDSAMYLCASSLVSFRRTPNYGYTFGSGTRLTVV.

This clonotype was counted a few times. J is TRBJ2-1 and V is TRBV20-1; 7 bases map to TRBD2. The CDR3 runs 14 residues. Germline CDR1 is DFQATT and CDR2 is SNEGSKA (reference sequence). Trimming took 6 bases from V and 1 from J; bases not matched to a gene: 6. The CDR3 nucleotides read TGCAGTGCCCCCCCGGGGGGTTCCTACAATGAGCAGTTCTTC. Translated: CSAPPGGSYNEQFF.

The V and J genes are TRBV7-2 and TRBJ2-2; 8 bases agree with TRBD2. The CDR3 extends over 16 amino acids. V lost 3 bases to trimming and J lost 7 bases; unmatched junction nucleotides: 10. From germline, CDR1 is SGHTA and CDR2 FQGNSA. DNA of the CDR3: TGTGCCAGCAGCTTCACTAGCGGCAGTCGCTTCGGGGAGCTGTTTTTT. Its protein is CASSFTSGSRFGELFF.

The table lists this clonotype with a few counts. CDR3 protein: CSAELGAGGTYNEQFF. CDR3 in DNA: TGCAGTGCGGAGTTGGGAGCGGGGGGGACCTACAATGAGCAGTTCTTC. This chain joins TRBV20-1 and TRBJ2-1; 10 nucleotides match TRBD2. The CDR3 sequence is 16 residues long. After removal of 6 bases from V and 2 bases from J, the junction contained 10 bases not matched to a gene. Germline V gene data show CDR1 as DFQATT and CDR2 as SNEGSKA (reference sequence).

The chain employs TRBV11-3 and TRBJ2-1; TRBD1 matches at 7 bases. There are 17 residues in the CDR3. Losses at the gene ends were 2 bases for V and 1 base for J; bases not matched to a gene: 8. Germline V CDR1 and CDR2: SGHNT, YENEEA. The CDR3 bases are TGTGCCAGCAGCTTATCACAGGGGTTCCAATCCTACAATGAGCAGTTCTTC. This codes for CASSLSQGFQSYNEQFF.

At least ten counts were recorded for this clonotype. The chain is built from TRBV5-6 and TRBJ1-1, with a tentative D call TRBD1 (5 bases). V was cut by 5 bases and J by 0 bases, with 17 bases left in between. Germline CDR1 SGHDT, CDR2 YYEEEE. The CDR3 sequence is 16 residues long. The CDR3 DNA is TGTGCCAGCAGTCGAACGCAGGGCCCATTGAACACTGAAGCTTTCTTT. Residues: CASSRTQGPLNTEAFF.

This chain uses TRBV4-3 with TRBJ2-6; 7 positions match TRBD1. The CDR3 totals 16 residues. V dropped 3 bases and J dropped 2; count of bases not matched to a gene: 4. Germline assignment: CDR1 LGHNA and CDR2 YSLEER. The CDR3 bases are TGCGCCAGCAGCCAGAGACAGGGAACTGGGGCCAACGTCCTGACTTTC. Residues: CASSQRQGTGANVLTF.